This is a list of T cell receptor beta chains from one sample in a study of T cell responses to AZD1222 COVID-19 vaccine. Assay: immunoSEQ multiplex PCR; the TCRdb copy retains only in-frame clones and omits some. Of 150,000 to 200,000 clones in the sample, about nine tenths were seen once. Here the sequenced sample was peripheral blood, taken on day 0 of AZD1222 vaccination. The receptors originated from an adult in good health. Both conserved end residues are part of each CDR3. The D gene is left open where the match is weak. Size is stated for part of the rows, as once, few or many counts, or as a class when the clone is expanded.

TRBV10-3	-	-	TRBJ1-2	TGTGCCATCAGCGACCGGAACTATGGCTACACCTTC	CAISDRNYGYTF
TRBV7-9	-	-	TRBJ2-7	TGTGCCAGCAGCTCCCCAAGGGATCTGACCTACGAGCAGTACTTC	CASSSPRDLTYEQYF
TRBV2	-	-	TRBJ1-2	TGTGCCAGCAGTGAACGGGGGCAGGGAGGCTACACCTTC	CASSERGQGGYTF
TRBV25-1	-	-	TRBJ1-2	TGTGCCAGCAGTGAGCCCTTTCCAGGGGCTAGTGGCTACACCTTC	CASSEPFPGASGYTF
TRBV19	-	-	TRBJ2-2	TGTGCCAGTACTACCATAGTGAGGGGGGGCACCGGGGAGCTGTTTTTT	CASTTIVRGGTGELFF
TRBV19	-	TRBD1	TRBJ1-2	TGTGCCAGTAGTAAGATACCACAGGGGGCCGGTGGCTACACCTTC	CASSKIPQGAGGYTF
TRBV15	-	-	TRBJ2-6	TGTGCCACCAGCTCCACGGGCTCCGGGGCCAACGTCCTGACTTTC	CATSSTGSGANVLTF
TRBV6-5	once	-	TRBJ1-5	TGTGCCAGCAGTTACGCGGAGGGCCAGCCCCAGCATTTT	CASSYAEGQPQHF
TRBV5-1	-	-	TRBJ2-3	TGCGCCAGCAGGGGGGGGCCCTGGACAGATACGCAGTATTTT	CASRGGPWTDTQYF
TRBV6-2/TRBV6-3	-	-	TRBJ2-6	TGTGCCAGCAGTCTGTTGGGGGGCGCGTTTGGGGCCAACGTCCTGACTTTC	CASSLLGGAFGANVLTF
TRBV3-1/TRBV3-2	-	-	TRBJ1-2	TGTGCCAGCAGCCACCTGGACGTAATGTATGGCTACACCTTC	CASSHLDVMYGYTF
TRBV7-2	-	-	TRBJ2-5	TGTGCCAGCAGCCCCATCGCCCCCGGGATGTGGGAGACCCAGTACTTC	CASSPIAPGMWETQYF
TRBV15	-	TRBD1	TRBJ1-4	TGTGCCACCAGCAGGGGACAGATCACAACTAATGAAAAACTGTTTTTT	CATSRGQITTNEKLFF
TRBV5-6	-	-	TRBJ2-3	TGTGCCAGCAGCCCGTCGGGTGCAGATACGCAGTATTTT	CASSPSGADTQYF
TRBV19	-	TRBD2	TRBJ2-3	TGTGCCAGTAGTTTGACTAGCGGGGGCCCCTACCGCTCTGATACGCAGTATTTT	CASSLTSGGPYRSDTQYF
TRBV27	-	TRBD1	TRBJ1-2	TGTGCCAGCAGTTGCGGACAGGGGGTTTGTGGCTACACCTTC	CASSCGQGVCGYTF
TRBV5-1	-	-	TRBJ2-1	TGCGCCAGCAGCGGCCTGGGGCGGGCCTACAATGAGCAGTTCTTC	CASSGLGRAYNEQFF
TRBV9	-	-	TRBJ1-3	TGTGCCAGCAGCGTAGTAGGCCAGGGAACTGGAAACACCATATATTTT	CASSVVGQGTGNTIYF
TRBV12-3/TRBV12-4	-	TRBD2	TRBJ2-7	TGTGCCAGCAGCTCGGGGGGGGGTTACGAGCAGTACTTC	CASSSGGGYEQYF
TRBV4-3	few	-	TRBJ1-4	TGCGCCAGCAGCCAAGATGGCCCAGGATTTAATGAAAAACTGTTTTTT	CASSQDGPGFNEKLFF
TRBV3-1/TRBV3-2	-	-	TRBJ1-1	TGTGCCAGCAGCCAGGGCACTGAAGCTTTCTTT	CASSQGTEAFF
TRBV5-1	-	-	TRBJ2-2	TGCGCCAGCAGCTTGTCATTCGAAGGGGAGCTGTTTTTT	CASSLSFEGELFF
TRBV25-1	-	-	TRBJ1-5	TGTGCCAGCAGTGACGGACAGTATAGCAATCAGCCCCAGCATTTT	CASSDGQYSNQPQHF
TRBV5-1	once	-	TRBJ1-1	TGCGCCAGCAGCTTGGGGATGAAGGGGAGTGAAGCTTTCTTT	CASSLGMKGSEAFF
TRBV4-3	once	-	TRBJ1-2	TGCGCCAGCAAATCTCCAGGCGGTGGCTACACCTTC	CASKSPGGGYTF
TRBV10-3	-	TRBD2	TRBJ2-1	TGTGCCACGTACAGTAGCGGGGGGGACAATGAGCAGTTCTTC	CATYSSGGDNEQFF
TRBV4-3	-	-	TRBJ1-1	TGCGCCAGCAGCCAAGATAGGGGGACTGAAGCTTTCTTT	CASSQDRGTEAFF
TRBV5-1	-	TRBD1	TRBJ1-1	TGCGCCAGCAGCTTGCCGCAGGGGGCTTTTACTGAAGCTTTCTTT	CASSLPQGAFTEAFF
TRBV9	-	-	TRBJ2-2	TGTGCCAGCAGCCCTCGGTTTCGACTCTCAACCGGGGAGCTGTTTTTT	CASSPRFRLSTGELFF
TRBV18	-	-	TRBJ1-2	TGTGCCAGCTCACCACCGCCTAGGACGGGGATTCGCTATAACGGCTACACCTTC	CASSPPPRTGIRYNGYTF
TRBV6-2/TRBV6-3	-	-	TRBJ1-1	TGTGCCAGCAGTTTCGGACAGTTAGAAGCTTTCTTT	CASSFGQLEAFF
TRBV4-3	-	-	TRBJ1-1	TGCGCCAGCAGCCAAGACCCGGGTTTCACTGCTGAAGCTTTCTTT	CASSQDPGFTAEAFF
TRBV19	-	TRBD1	TRBJ1-5	TGTGCCAGTAGTGGGACAGGGGGCAATCAGCCCCAGCATTTT	CASSGTGGNQPQHF
TRBV29-1	-	TRBD1	TRBJ1-1	TGCAGCGTTGTAGGAGGGACAGGGAACACTGAAGCTTTCTTT	CSVVGGTGNTEAFF
TRBV19	-	-	TRBJ2-5	TGTGCCAGTAGTTCCCCGCGTGAGACCCAGTACTTC	CASSSPRETQYF
TRBV9	-	-	TRBJ1-2	TGTGCCAGCAGCGTAGTAGGGAAAGGCTACACCTTC	CASSVVGKGYTF
TRBV5-6	-	-	TRBJ1-5	TGTGCCAGCAGCTTGGGGGGGTTTGGCAATCAGCCCCAGCATTTT	CASSLGGFGNQPQHF
TRBV10-2	once	TRBD1	TRBJ2-1	TGCGCCACCCTAGGACAGGGGTCCTACAATGAGCAGTTCTTC	CATLGQGSYNEQFF
TRBV27	-	-	TRBJ1-1	TGTGCCAGCAGTTCAATCTACAGGGACTCCCACACTGAAGCTTTCTTT	CASSSIYRDSHTEAFF
TRBV28	-	-	TRBJ2-7	TGTGCCAGCAGCTACAGGGTCGAGCAGTACTTC	CASSYRVEQYF
TRBV7-8	-	-	TRBJ2-5	TGTGCCAGCAGCTTAGAGGGGGGGCCTGAGACCCAGTACTTC	CASSLEGGPETQYF